This TCR beta chain was recorded in a study of cytomegalovirus exposure and HLA in healthy donors. Per germline, CDR1 MDHEN and CDR2 SYDVKM. The V segment lost 4 bases and the J segment 0 bases; nucleotides outside the gene matches: 7. The CDR3 is 16 residues long. Study-level results: The authors enumerated 150 to 200 TCR beta chains as linked to cytomegalovirus. The later analysis indicated that the majority of CMV-associated TCR beta chains appeared HLA-restricted.

PCR primers comprised 60 Vbeta and 13 Jbeta primers. The assay was immunoSEQ multiplex PCR, and TCRdb's table has in-frame clones only and misses some. The data contain some 170,000 clones, 79% of them singletons. Comment on this clone: Its specificity is not known.

Sequenced input: PBMCs. This TCR was sampled from a man aged 40-49 years in good health and CMV-seronegative. The chain is built from TRBV28 and TRBJ1-1, with 8 bases aligning to TRBD1. This CDR3 is CASSYPQGAVNTEAFF. As DNA, the CDR3 is TGTGCCAGCAGTTACCCCCAGGGGGCGGTGAACACTGAAGCTTTCTTT.